This T cell receptor (beta chain) was sequenced in a study of post-analysis software for immune sequencing data (dated by TCRdb to about 2015). At the level of the whole study: Disease courses on record covered relapsing-remitting, secondary progressive and progressive-relapsing multiple sclerosis, though some patients had no subtype annotation. The multiple sclerosis patient repertoires were compared with about a dozen previously published healthy control repertoires from donors aged about 6 to 26 years. A subset of samples was prepared in parallel using single-end sample barcoding, then pooled and co-amplified after Illumina adapter ligation.

The research as a whole found: Strong co-clustering of samples prepared in the same batch was shown by direct clustering with F measure, prompting a batch-effect correction. Significantly lower normalized Chao1 diversity was found in multiple sclerosis patients than in controls, suggesting substantial peripheral T-cell clonal expansion. The multiple sclerosis patient group was slightly younger than the control group. Significantly higher frequencies in patients than in controls were found for several TRBV segments, including TRBV5-6, TRBV5-1 and TRBV20-1.

To demonstrate the VDJtools post-analysis software, TCR beta repertoires were profiled from the peripheral blood of 10 to 15 young patients with multiple sclerosis. The multiple sclerosis patients were children and adolescents ranging in age from roughly 6 to 16 years. Receptor libraries were prepared by PCR. The instrument was an Illumina HiSeq 2500. To reduce PCR and sequencing biases, unique molecular identifiers were incorporated into the TCR beta cDNA libraries. Approximately 500,000 cDNA molecules were obtained per 1 to 10 million input T cells, so each molecule approximated one T cell. Patient libraries were prepared and sequenced with the same protocol used for the earlier healthy control dataset. Samples belonging to the same batch were prepared together, multiplexed and sequenced on a shared HiSeq lane. Per the source publication's procedure: MIGEC handled the raw barcoded reads, throwing out single-read molecular identifier groups before consensus assembly and CDR3 extraction. VDJtools was used for post-analysis of the clonotype tables, with diversity normalized by down-sampling every dataset to the smallest sample size. Repertoire overlap clustering matched CDR3 amino acid but not nucleotide sequences to correct batch-related cross-sample contamination. The public reads were reprocessed in TCRdb via fastp at Q25 and MiXCR, keeping in-frame beta chains. Every CDR3 protein is listed once, alongside the most common genes and DNA of its rows. The V and J calls come from TCRdb's annotation, not from the publication. The sample table lists roughly 620,000 distinct CDR3 sequences, about 40% of them with a count of one. The ten biggest clones cover more than 1.5% of the sample.

This clonotype was counted many times. Its antigen is not yet known. Within one base of it there is no much larger clone, and no base qualities were kept. Reading the germline V gene gives CDR1 SGHDT and CDR2 YYEEEE. The V end loses 2 bases and the J end loses 1 base, and a stretch of 4 bases separates them. From its cysteine to its phenylalanine, the CDR3 spans 12 amino acids. The sequence is cut down to CDR3 DNA, 36 bases in frame from base 1. Input material: blood. This sequence uses TRBV5-6 and TRBJ2-7; no D gene is confidently identified. The TCR sequence derives from a girl under 18 with multiple sclerosis. The sequence in DNA is TGTGCCAGCAGCTTAGCTTCCTACGAGCAGTACTTC. The resulting protein is CASSLASYEQYF.